The text below deals with one T cell receptor beta chain. The sample comes from a study of shared clonotypes between healthy human individuals. V was clipped by 4 bases and J by 5 bases; unmatched bases: 10. In germline, CDR1 is SGHTA, CDR2 FQGNSA. The CDR3 has 15 residues. Everyone who donated was a Caucasian adult who lived in Nashville, Tennessee. This table comes from immunoSEQ multiplex PCR, and its TCRdb copy is limited to in-frame clones, with some not included. The data show about 2.3 million clones, about 92% seen once. V and J are TRBV7-2 and TRBJ1-2; TRBD1 agrees at 7 bases. Sequencing was carried out using naive CD4+ T cells from PBMCs. Subset defined: CD45RA+ positively selected. The receptor's source is a man younger than 30 in good health. Some clones in this sample may be carry-over from other donors' samples. The CDR3 DNA reads as TGTGCCAGCAGCTCCGGGACAGTGCTATGGTATGGCTACACCTTC. Its translation: CASSSGTVLWYGYTF.